This is a list of T cell receptor beta chains from one sample in a study of cytomegalovirus exposure and HLA in healthy donors. The table came from immunoSEQ multiplex PCR; TCRdb's copy has only in-frame clones and leaves some out. Among around 100,000 clones listed, around 64% were seen once. The sequencing input was PBMCs. The receptors originated from a man under 40 in good health and CMV-seronegative. Both conserved end residues are part of each CDR3. A D gene is named only where the DNA matches it firmly. Size is stated for part of the rows, as once, few or many counts, or as a class when the clone is expanded.

TRBJ1-2,TRBV4-1,.,.,TGCGCCAGCAGCCAAGGAGTCGGTAATGGCTACACCTTC,CASSQGVGNGYTF
TRBJ2-7,TRBV19,.,TRBD1,TGTGCCAGCTCAACCTCACAGGGGTACGAGCAGTACTTC,CASSTSQGYEQYF
TRBJ2-7,TRBV5-6,.,.,TGTGCCAGCAGCTCCCAGGGCGGCGAGCAGTACTTC,CASSSQGGEQYF
TRBJ2-7,TRBV28,once,.,TGTGCCAGCAGTTATAGCTACGAGCAGTACTTC,CASSYSYEQYF
TRBJ2-7,TRBV11-2,.,.,TGTGCCAGCAGCTTAACCTCGGACAGCCCTCTAGGCGAGCAGTACTTC,CASSLTSDSPLGEQYF
TRBJ1-5,TRBV19,.,TRBD1,TGTGCCAGTAGTACGACAGGGGGTTTTAGCAATCAGCCCCAGCATTTT,CASSTTGGFSNQPQHF
TRBJ1-1,TRBV27,few,.,TGTGCCAGCAGTTTATCCCCCTACAGAGAAGCTTTCTTT,CASSLSPYREAFF
TRBJ1-6,TRBV30,.,.,TGTGCCTGGAGTGACAGGGAAAATTCACCCCTCCACTTT,CAWSDRENSPLHF
TRBJ1-1,TRBV2,.,.,TGTGCCAGCAGTCAGCTCGGACTTCCCAAGGCAATTGAAGCTTTCTTT,CASSQLGLPKAIEAFF
TRBJ2-3,TRBV20-1,.,.,TGCAGTGCTACCAGGGGAGATACGCAGTATTTT,CSATRGDTQYF
TRBJ2-2,TRBV9,.,.,TGTGCCAGCAGCGTAGCGGAGGGAACCGGGGAGCTGTTTTTT,CASSVAEGTGELFF
TRBJ1-1,TRBV7-9,once,.,TGTGCCAGCTCGGGAGTCATGAACACTGAAGCTTTCTTT,CASSGVMNTEAFF
TRBJ2-3,TRBV7-6,few,.,TGTGCCAGCAGCCGGAGGGACTTCACAGATACGCAGTATTTT,CASSRRDFTDTQYF
TRBJ1-1,TRBV5-1,.,TRBD1,TGCGCCAGCAGCTTGGTCCCTACAGGGGTGGATACTGAAGCTTTCTTT,CASSLVPTGVDTEAFF
TRBJ2-1,TRBV12-5,few,.,TGTGCTAGTGTCCCCGGGACTCCCAACTACAATGAGCAGTTCTTC,CASVPGTPNYNEQFF
TRBJ1-2,TRBV25-1,.,.,TGTGCCAGCAGTGTGGCAGGGAAGGGGGTCTATGGCTACACCTTC,CASSVAGKGVYGYTF
TRBJ1-1,TRBV11-2,.,TRBD1,TGTGCCAGCAGCTTCGCGTTGGGACAGGGGAACACTGAAGCTTTCTTT,CASSFALGQGNTEAFF
TRBJ2-1,TRBV2,.,TRBD2,TGTGTGATGACGGGACTAGTCTCCTACAATGAGCAGTTCTTC,CVMTGLVSYNEQFF
TRBJ1-1,TRBV30,.,.,TGTGCCTGGAGCTATATGGCTGAAGCTTTCTTT,CAWSYMAEAFF
TRBJ2-1,TRBV6-4,few,TRBD1,TGTGCCAGCAGTGACTCGGGGGACAGGGAAGTAAGTGAGCAGTTCTTC,CASSDSGDREVSEQFF
TRBJ2-1,TRBV5-4,.,TRBD2,TGTGCCAGCAGCTTCAGCGGGGGGGCCAATGAGCAGTTCTTC,CASSFSGGANEQFF
TRBJ1-3,TRBV28,.,TRBD1,TGTGCCAGCAGTTACGGGACAGACCGAGGAAACACCATATATTTT,CASSYGTDRGNTIYF
TRBJ2-4,TRBV27,.,TRBD2,TGTGCCAGCAGTTCTGTAGCGGGTTTAGCCAAAAACATTCAGTACTTC,CASSSVAGLAKNIQYF
TRBJ1-5,TRBV27,.,TRBD1,TGTGCCATTCGAAGCCAGGGGGGTCAACTTAGCAATCAGCCCCAGCATTTT,CAIRSQGGQLSNQPQHF
TRBJ2-7,TRBV30,few,.,TGTGCCTGGAGTCCGACAGTACCCTACGAGCAGTACTTC,CAWSPTVPYEQYF
TRBJ1-1,TRBV4-1,.,.,TGCGCCAGCAGCCAAAATTTTATGACTCCTGAAGCTTTCTTT,CASSQNFMTPEAFF